This TCR beta chain was captured in a study of long-term antiretroviral therapy in people with HIV. Study-level findings and limits: Even long-term ART left TRB diversity below transplant donor controls, despite gains.

Survey-level immunoSEQ v3.0 assays were run. TCRdb keeps only in-frame clones here, not all; method: immunoSEQ multiplex PCR. The repertoire holds tens of thousands of clones, with roughly 96% as singletons. The V and J ends lost 3 bases and 1 base, in that order; junction bases with no gene match: 6. This CDR3 comprises 16 residues. Germline-derived CDR1 and CDR2 are SGHTA and FQGNSA. This clone appeared once. Its antigen is as yet unknown. This material consisted of unsorted PBMCs, taken 3.7 years after starting antiretroviral therapy. The TCR sequence derives from a woman in her 50s with HIV. The chain joins TRBV7-2 to TRBJ1-3; 7 bases line up with TRBD1. This chain's CDR3 is CASSLGDSYSGNTIYF. The CDR3 DNA reads TGTGCCAGCAGCTTGGGGGACAGTTATTCTGGAAACACCATATATTTT.